This T cell receptor beta chain was identified during a study of cytomegalovirus exposure and HLA in healthy donors. As for the study in general: The roughly 120 validation repertoires matched the 666 first-cohort repertoires in platform, a later analysis reported. Study-wide results and caveats: Among TCR sequences, most were rare, though some public TCRs appeared in many donors. The study put around 180 TCR beta chains on its list as cytomegalovirus-associated.

Clones were sequenced by immunoSEQ multiplex PCR, and TCRdb holds only the in-frame ones, with some missing. The table lists hundreds of thousands of clones, roughly 89% of them singletons. CDR1 is MNHEY, CDR2 SMNVEV, per germline (reference sequence). The CDR3 has 14 residues. Trimming shortened V by 5 bases and J by 0 bases, and 8 bases separated the two germline ends. About this clone itself: Its antigen is not identified.

The donors were part of the approximately 120-subject validation cohort, which stood apart from the 666-subject first cohort. The chain links TRBV27 to TRBJ2-4; D is uncertain. Sequences were obtained from PBMCs. The sequence derives from a woman aged 18-29 years in good health and CMV-seronegative. The CDR3 bases are TGTGCCAGCAGTCCGTCCTTAGCCAAAAACATTCAGTACTTC. Its translation is CASSPSLAKNIQYF.